This entry features one T cell receptor (beta chain) sequence. No antigen is known for it. No base-level quality is on record; no much larger clone is a single base apart. The immunoSEQ Assay, a bias-controlled multiplex PCR, was used to amplify TCRbeta CDR3 regions from genomic DNA. Regarding the original processing steps: Nucleated cell counts per sample were estimated from amplification of reference gene primers within the assay. To quantify the absolute abundance of each unique TCRbeta CDR3 rearrangement, sequence reads were collapsed and filtered. For each sample, productive Simpson clonality was calculated as the square root of Simpson's diversity index across productive rearrangements. In its TCRdb copy, this immuneACCESS table keeps in-frame sequences only and misses some clones. Where compared with another copy, unresolved V genes explain less than half of these, and the others have no known cause. V, J and clone size were drawn from that table, and D and trimming were deduced from the DNA. In all, the sample holds 240,000 or so clones, and 88% of those were seen once. Of the sample, 0.95% to 1% falls within the top ten clones.

A second Seattle source provided samples from volunteer blood donors who had recovered from COVID-19. The collaborating institutions used their own protocols to collect whole blood in K2EDTA tubes. For TCRbeta analysis, collaborators shipped samples in one of three forms: frozen whole blood, isolated PBMCs, or DNA extracted from either of those sample types. Relative to germline, V is 2 bases shorter and J is 14 bases shorter, with 15 bases between their ends. From the germline V gene, CDR1 is MNHNS and CDR2 is SASEGT. From the cysteine through the phenylalanine, the CDR3 covers 13 amino acids. Only the CDR3 part of the read is kept: 39 bases, read in frame from the first base. The data belong to a study of blood T cell repertoires in COVID-19 (dated by TCRdb to 2020 to 2021). Context from the whole study: The collaborator samples originated in the United States, Italy and Spain and spanned the acute and convalescent phases of COVID-19. Samples came from the ongoing ImmuneRACE study (first 160 participants) plus 1,254 subjects from 6 global collaborators. The material from the prospective study consisted of cDNA or gDNA derived from T cells, B-cell-depleted T cells, or PBMCs. The repertoires were made available in a free public database intended to serve as a resource for research on the immune response to SARS-CoV-2. The dataset comprised deeply sampled blood TCRbeta repertoires from subjects exposed to, actively infected with, or recovered from COVID-19. Where HLA class I and class II types were available, the types were taken from metadata supplied by the sample provider, not from assay-based typing. Sample metadata almost always included a de-identified subject ID, COVID-19 status, age in years and sex.

Beyond this particular receptor, the publication reports: How much clinical and demographic metadata was included differed by source and by participant, and the metadata was provided uncurated.

The source material was peripheral blood. The TCR originated in a woman between 35 and 50 years old who had recovered from COVID-19. The rearrangement joined TRBV6-1 to TRBJ1-4; no D segment can be confidently identified. The DNA sequence follows: TGTGCCAGCAGTGAACCCGCGAGGCCCCTTCTGTTTTTT. Its translation is CASSEPARPLLFF.